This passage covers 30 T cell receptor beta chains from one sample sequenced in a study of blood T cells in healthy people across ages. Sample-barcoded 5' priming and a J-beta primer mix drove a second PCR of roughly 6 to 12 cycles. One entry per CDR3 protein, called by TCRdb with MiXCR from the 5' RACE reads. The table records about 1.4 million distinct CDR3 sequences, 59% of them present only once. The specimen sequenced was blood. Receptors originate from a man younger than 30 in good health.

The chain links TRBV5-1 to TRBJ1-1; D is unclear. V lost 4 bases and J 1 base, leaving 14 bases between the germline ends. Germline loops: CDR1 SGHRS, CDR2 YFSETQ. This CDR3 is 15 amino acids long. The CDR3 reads CASSNEGVGNTEAFF. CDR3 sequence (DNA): TGCGCCAGCAGCAACGAGGGAGTCGGGAACACTGAAGCTTTCTTT.

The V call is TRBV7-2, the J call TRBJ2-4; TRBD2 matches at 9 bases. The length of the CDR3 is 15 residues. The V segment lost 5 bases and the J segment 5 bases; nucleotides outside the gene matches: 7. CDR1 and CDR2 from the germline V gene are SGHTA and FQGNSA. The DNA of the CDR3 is TGTGCCAGCAGCCCAAGGGCTAGCGGGGAAAACATTCAGTACTTC. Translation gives CASSPRASGENIQYF.

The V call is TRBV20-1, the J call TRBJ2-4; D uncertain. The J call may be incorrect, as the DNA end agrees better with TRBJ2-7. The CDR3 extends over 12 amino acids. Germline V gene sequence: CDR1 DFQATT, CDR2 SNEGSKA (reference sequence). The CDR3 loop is CSAARPGREQYF. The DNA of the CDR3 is TGCAGTGCCGCTCGGCCTGGACGCGAGCAGTACTTC.

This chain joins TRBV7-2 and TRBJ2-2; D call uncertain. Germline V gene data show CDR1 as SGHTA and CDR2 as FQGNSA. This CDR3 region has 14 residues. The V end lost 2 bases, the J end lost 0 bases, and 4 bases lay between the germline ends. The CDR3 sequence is CASSLQPNTGELFF. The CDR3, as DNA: TGTGCCAGCAGCTTACAGCCGAACACCGGGGAGCTGTTTTTT.

The CDR3 reads CASSHRDSADWGRIHEQFF. In DNA, the CDR3 is TGTGCCAGCAGCCACCGGGACAGTGCCGATTGGGGTAGGATCCATGAGCAGTTCTTC. The chain uses TRBV7-6 and TRBJ2-1, with 7 bases identical to TRBD1. With V trimmed by 5 bases and J by 8 bases, 24 bases remained unmatched. CDR3 size: 19 residues. Germline V gives CDR1 SGHVS, CDR2 FNYEAQ. The complete variable domain, with remaining parts taken from reference TRBV7-6 and TRBJ2-1, reads GAGVSQSPRYKVTKRGQDVALRCDPISGHVSLYWYRQALGQGPEFLTYFNYEAQQDKSGLPNDRFSAERPEGSISTLTIQRTEQRDSAMYRCASSHRDSADWGRIHEQFFGPGTRLTVL.

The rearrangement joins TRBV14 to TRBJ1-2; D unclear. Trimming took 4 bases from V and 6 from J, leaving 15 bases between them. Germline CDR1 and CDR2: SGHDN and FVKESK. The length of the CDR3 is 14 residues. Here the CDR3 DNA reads TGTGCCAGCAGCCGAATCAGGAATCCCCATGGCTACACCTTC. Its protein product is CASSRIRNPHGYTF.

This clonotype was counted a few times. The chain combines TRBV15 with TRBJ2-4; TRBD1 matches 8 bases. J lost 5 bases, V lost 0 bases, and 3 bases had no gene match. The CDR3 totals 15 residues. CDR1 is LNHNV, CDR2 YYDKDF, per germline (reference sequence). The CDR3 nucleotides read TGTGCCACCAGCAGAGATCCGGACAGGGAAAACATTCAGTACTTC. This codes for CATSRDPDRENIQYF.

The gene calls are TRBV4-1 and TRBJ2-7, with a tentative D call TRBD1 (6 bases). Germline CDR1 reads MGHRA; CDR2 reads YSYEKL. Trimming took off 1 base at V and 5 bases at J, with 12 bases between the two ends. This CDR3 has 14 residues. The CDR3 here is CASSQVLGGNEQYF. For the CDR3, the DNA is TGCGCCAGCAGCCAAGTCCTAGGGGGTAACGAGCAGTACTTC.

CDR3 nucleotide sequence: TGTGCCAGCAGCCAAGATCCCGGGACCTTTAACGAGCAGTACTTC. This codes for CASSQDPGTFNEQYF. The rearrangement uses TRBV4-2 and TRBJ2-5, with D perhaps matching TRBD1 or TRBD2 (5 bases each). The assigned J gene may be wrong: the sequence end matches TRBJ2-7 better. Per the germline V gene, CDR1 is LGHNA and CDR2 is YNFKEQ. The CDR3 is 15 residues long.

The CDR3: CSAPRDSPYEQYF. The CDR3 DNA is TGCAGTGCCCCCCGGGACAGCCCGTACGAGCAGTACTTC. The chain uses TRBV20-1 and TRBJ2-7; the match to TRBD1 covers 7 bases. Losses at the gene ends were 6 bases for V and 4 bases for J; bases not matched to a gene: 9. Germline V gives CDR1 DFQATT, CDR2 SNEGSKA (reference sequence). CDR3 length: 13 residues.

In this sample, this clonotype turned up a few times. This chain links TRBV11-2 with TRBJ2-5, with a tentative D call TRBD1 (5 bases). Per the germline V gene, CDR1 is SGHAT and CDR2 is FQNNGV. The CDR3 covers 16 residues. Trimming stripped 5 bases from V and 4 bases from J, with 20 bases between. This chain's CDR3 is CASSIYAGHLRETQYF. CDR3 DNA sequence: TGTGCCAGCAGCATTTACGCAGGGCATCTACGAGAGACCCAGTACTTC.

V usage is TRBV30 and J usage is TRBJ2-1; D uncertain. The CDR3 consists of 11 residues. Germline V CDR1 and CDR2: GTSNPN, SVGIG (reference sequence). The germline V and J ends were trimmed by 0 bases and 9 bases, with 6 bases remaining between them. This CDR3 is CAWSVGFEQFF. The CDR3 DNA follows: TGTGCCTGGAGTGTGGGATTTGAGCAGTTCTTC.

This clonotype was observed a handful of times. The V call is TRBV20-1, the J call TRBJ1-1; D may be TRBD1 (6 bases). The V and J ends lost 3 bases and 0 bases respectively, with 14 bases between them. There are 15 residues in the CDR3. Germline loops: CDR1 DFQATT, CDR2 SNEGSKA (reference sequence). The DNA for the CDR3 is TGCAGTGCTAGGGGCAGGGGAAGGCTGAACACTGAAGCTTTCTTT. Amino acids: CSARGRGRLNTEAFF.

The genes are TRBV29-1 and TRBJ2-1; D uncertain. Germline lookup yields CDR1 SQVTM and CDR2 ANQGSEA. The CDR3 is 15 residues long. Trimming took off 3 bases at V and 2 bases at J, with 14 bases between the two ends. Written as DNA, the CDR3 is TGCAGCGTTGATGGGTTCCGGGCAGCCTACAATGAGCAGTTCTTC. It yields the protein CSVDGFRAAYNEQFF.

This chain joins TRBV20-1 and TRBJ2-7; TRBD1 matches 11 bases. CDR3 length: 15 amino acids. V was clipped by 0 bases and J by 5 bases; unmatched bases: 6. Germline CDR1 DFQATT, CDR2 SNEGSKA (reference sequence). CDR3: CSARETGQGVNEQYF. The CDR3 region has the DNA TGCAGTGCTAGAGAAACGGGACAGGGGGTTAACGAGCAGTACTTC.

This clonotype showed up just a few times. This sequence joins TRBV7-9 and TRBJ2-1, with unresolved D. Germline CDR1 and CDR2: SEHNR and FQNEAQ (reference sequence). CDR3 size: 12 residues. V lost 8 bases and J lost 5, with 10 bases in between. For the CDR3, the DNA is TGTGCCAGCGGGATACAACACAATGAGCAGTTCTTC. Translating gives CASGIQHNEQFF.

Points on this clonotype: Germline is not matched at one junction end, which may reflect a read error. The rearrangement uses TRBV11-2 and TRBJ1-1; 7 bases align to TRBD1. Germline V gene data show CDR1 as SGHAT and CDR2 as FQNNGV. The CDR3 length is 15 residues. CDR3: CASSDVSGGNTEAFF. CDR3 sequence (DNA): TGCGCCAGCAGCGACGTTTCAGGGGGGAACACTGAAGCTTTCTTT.

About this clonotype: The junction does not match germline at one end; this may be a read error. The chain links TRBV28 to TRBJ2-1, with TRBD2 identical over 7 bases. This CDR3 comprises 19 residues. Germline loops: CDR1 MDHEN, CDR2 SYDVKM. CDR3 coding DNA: TGTGCCAGCAGTTTATTAAATCTTGCGGGGACTAAAGGGGCGGTTGAGCAATTCTTC. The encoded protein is CASSLLNLAGTKGAVEQFF.

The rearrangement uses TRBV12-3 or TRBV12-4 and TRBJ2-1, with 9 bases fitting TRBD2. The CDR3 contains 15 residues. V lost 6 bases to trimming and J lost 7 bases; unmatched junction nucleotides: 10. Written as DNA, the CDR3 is TGTGCCAGCAGCAATCCGGGACTAGCCAGAAATGAGCAGTTCTTC. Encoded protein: CASSNPGLARNEQFF.

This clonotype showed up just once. For the CDR3, the DNA is TGTGCCAGCAGCCAACCGACAGGGCTGAGCACAGATACGCAGTATTTT. Protein: CASSQPTGLSTDTQYF. The chain joins TRBV7-8 to TRBJ2-3; 7 nucleotides line up with TRBD1. The ends lost 5 bases at V and 0 bases at J; junction bases unmatched: 8. The CDR3 is 16 residues long. CDR1 is SGHVS and CDR2 is FQNEAQ in the germline V gene.

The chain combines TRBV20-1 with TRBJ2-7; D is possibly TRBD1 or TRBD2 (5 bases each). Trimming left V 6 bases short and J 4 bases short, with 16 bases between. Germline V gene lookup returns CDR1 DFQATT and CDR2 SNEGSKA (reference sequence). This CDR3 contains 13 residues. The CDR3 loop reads CSARDGREYEQYF. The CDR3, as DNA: TGCAGTGCCCGGGACGGACGGGAATACGAGCAGTACTTC.

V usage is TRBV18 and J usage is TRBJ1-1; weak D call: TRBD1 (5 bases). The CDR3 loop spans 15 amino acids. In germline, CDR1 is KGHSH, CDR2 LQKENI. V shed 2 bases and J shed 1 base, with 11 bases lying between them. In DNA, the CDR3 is TGTGCCAGCTCACCAGGCAGGGAGGGGAACACTGAAGCTTTCTTT. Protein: CASSPGREGNTEAFF.

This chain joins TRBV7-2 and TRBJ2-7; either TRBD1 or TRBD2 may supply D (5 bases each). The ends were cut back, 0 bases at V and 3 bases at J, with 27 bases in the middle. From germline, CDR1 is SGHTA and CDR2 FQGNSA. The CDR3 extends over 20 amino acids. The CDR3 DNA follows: TGTGCCAGCAGCTTAGCAGGCTCGGGACGGGTCGGGCCTGTTAACTACGAGCAGTACTTC. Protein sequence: CASSLAGSGRVGPVNYEQYF.

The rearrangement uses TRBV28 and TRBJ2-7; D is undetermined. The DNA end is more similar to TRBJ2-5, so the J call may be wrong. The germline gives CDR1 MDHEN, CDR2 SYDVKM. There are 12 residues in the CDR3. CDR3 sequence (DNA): TGTGCCAGCAGTTTTCCCACCCAGACCCAGTACTTC. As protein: CASSFPTQTQYF.

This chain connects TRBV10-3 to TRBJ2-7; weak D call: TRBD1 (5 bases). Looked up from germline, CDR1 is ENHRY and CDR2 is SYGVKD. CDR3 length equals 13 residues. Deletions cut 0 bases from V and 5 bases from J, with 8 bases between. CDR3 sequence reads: CAISESLGHEQYF. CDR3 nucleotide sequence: TGTGCCATCAGTGAGTCGCTGGGGCACGAGCAGTACTTC.

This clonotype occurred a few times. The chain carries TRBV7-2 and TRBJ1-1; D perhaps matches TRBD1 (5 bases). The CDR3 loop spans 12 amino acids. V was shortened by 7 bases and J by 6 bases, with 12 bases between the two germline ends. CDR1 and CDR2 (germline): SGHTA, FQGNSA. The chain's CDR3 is CASNRPGAEAFF. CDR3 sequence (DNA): TGTGCCAGCAACCGGCCGGGGGCTGAAGCTTTCTTT.

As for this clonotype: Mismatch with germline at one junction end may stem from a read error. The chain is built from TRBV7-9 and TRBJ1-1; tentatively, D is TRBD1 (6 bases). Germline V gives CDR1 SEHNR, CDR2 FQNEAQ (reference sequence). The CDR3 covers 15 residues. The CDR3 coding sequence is TGTGCCGGCAGCTCCACGGGACACCCGCACACTGAAGCTTTCTTT. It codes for CAGSSTGHPHTEAFF.

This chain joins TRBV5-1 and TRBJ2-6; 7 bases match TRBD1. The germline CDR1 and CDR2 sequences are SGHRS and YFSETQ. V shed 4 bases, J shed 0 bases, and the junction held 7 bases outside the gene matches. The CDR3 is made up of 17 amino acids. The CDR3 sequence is CASSGDRDTSGANVLTF. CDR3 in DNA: TGCGCCAGCAGCGGGGACAGAGATACCTCTGGGGCCAACGTCCTGACTTTC. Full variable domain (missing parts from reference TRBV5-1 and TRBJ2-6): KAGVTQTPRYLIKTRGQQVTLSCSPISGHRSVSWYQQTPGQGLQFLFEYFSETQRNKGNFPGRFSGRQFSNSRSEMNVSTLELGDSALYLCASSGDRDTSGANVLTFGAGSRLTVL.

The CDR3 region has the DNA TGCAGTGCTAGAGAGCGGGGAAAAGACATTCAGTACTTC. Amino acid sequence: CSARERGKDIQYF. V usage is TRBV20-1 and J usage is TRBJ2-4, with D possibly TRBD2 on 6 matching bases. This CDR3 has 13 residues. Between the trimmed V and J ends, which lost 0 bases and 8 bases, there was a span of 11 bases. Germline V CDR1 and CDR2: DFQATT, SNEGSKA (reference sequence).

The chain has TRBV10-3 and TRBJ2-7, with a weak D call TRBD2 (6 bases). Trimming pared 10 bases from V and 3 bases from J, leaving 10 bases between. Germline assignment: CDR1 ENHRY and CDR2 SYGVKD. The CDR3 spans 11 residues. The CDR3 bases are TGTGCCACGGGACTGAACTACGAGCAGTACTTC. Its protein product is CATGLNYEQYF.